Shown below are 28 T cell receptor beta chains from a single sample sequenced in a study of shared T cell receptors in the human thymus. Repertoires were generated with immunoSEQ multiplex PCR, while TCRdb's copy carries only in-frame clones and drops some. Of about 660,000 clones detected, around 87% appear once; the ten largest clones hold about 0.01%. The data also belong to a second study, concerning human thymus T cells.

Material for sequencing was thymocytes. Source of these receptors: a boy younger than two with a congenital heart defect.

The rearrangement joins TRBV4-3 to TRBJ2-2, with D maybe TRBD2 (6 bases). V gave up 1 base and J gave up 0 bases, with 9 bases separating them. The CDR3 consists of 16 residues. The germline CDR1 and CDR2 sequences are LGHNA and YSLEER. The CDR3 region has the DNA TGCGCCAGCAGCCAAGTTACGGGGGCGAACACCGGGGAGCTGTTTTTT. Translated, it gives CASSQVTGANTGELFF.

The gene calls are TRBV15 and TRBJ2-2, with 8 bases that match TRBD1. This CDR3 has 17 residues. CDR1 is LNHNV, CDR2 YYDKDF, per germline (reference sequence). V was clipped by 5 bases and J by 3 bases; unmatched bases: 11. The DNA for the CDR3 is TGTGCCACCAGCTTAAACGAACAGGGGGTTCACACCGGGGAGCTGTTTTTT. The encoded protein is CATSLNEQGVHTGELFF.

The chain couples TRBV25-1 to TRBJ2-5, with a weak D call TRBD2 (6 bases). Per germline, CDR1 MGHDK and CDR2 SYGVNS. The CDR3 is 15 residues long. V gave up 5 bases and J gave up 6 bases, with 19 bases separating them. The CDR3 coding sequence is TGTGCCAGCAGTACCGGAAGGGGCGGGGATCAGACCCAGTACTTC. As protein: CASSTGRGGDQTQYF. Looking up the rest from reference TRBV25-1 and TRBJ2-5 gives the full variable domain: EADIYQTPRYLVIGTGKKITLECSQTMGHDKMYWYQQDPGMELHLIHYSYGVNSTEKGDLSSESTVSRIRTEHFPLTLESARPSHTSQYLCASSTGRGGDQTQYFGPGTRLLVL.

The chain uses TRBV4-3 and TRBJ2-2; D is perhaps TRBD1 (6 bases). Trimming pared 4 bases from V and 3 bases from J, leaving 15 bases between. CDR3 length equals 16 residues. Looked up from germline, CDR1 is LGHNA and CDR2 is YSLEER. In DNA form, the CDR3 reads TGCGCCAGCAGCCCTATGCCGGGACACTACACCGGGGAGCTGTTTTTT. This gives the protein CASSPMPGHYTGELFF.

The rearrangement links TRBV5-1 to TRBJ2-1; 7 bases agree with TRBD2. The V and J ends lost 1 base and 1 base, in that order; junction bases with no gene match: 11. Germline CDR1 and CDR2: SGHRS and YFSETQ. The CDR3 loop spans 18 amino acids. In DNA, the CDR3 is TGCGCCAGCAGCTTGACGCCTAGCGGTCTTTGGTCCTACAATGAGCAGTTCTTC. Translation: CASSLTPSGLWSYNEQFF.

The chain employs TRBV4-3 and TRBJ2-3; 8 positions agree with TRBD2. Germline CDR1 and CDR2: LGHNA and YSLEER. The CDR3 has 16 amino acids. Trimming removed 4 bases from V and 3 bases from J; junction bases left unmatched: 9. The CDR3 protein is CASSPGAGTRTDTQYF. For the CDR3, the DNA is TGCGCCAGCAGCCCCGGTGCGGGGACTAGAACAGATACGCAGTATTTT.

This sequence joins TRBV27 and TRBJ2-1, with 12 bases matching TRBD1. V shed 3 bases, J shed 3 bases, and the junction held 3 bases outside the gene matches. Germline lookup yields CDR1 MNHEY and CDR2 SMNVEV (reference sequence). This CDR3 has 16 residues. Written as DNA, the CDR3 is TGTGCCAGCAGTTTGTGGGACAGGGGGCACTACAATGAGCAGTTCTTC. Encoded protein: CASSLWDRGHYNEQFF.

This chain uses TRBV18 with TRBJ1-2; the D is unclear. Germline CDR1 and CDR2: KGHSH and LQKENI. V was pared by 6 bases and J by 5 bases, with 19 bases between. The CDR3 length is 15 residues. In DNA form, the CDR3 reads TGTGCCAGCTCTCATCCCCCGGACGGGGAATATGGCTACACCTTC. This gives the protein CASSHPPDGEYGYTF.

CDR3 sequence reads: CASRAPTSGGMAKNIQYF. The CDR3 nucleotides are TGCGCCAGCCGAGCCCCGACTAGCGGTGGAATGGCCAAAAACATTCAGTACTTC. The chain recombines TRBV5-1 with TRBJ2-4; 9 bases align to TRBD2. Germline-derived CDR1 and CDR2 are SGHRS and YFSETQ. The ends lost 7 bases at V and 1 base at J; junction bases unmatched: 15. The CDR3 extends over 18 amino acids.

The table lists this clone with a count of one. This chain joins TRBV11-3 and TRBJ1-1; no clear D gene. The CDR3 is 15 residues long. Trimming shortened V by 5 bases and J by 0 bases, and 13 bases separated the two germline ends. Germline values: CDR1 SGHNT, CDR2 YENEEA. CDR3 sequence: CASSLRGGMNTEAFF. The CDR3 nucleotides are TGTGCCAGCAGCCTTCGTGGAGGAATGAACACTGAAGCTTTCTTT.

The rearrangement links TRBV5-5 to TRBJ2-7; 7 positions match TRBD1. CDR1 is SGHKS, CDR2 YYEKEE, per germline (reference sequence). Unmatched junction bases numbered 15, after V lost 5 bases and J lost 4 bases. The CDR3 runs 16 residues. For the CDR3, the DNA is TGTGCCAGCAGTGAATACGGGACAGCCCGTACATACGAGCAGTACTTC. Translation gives CASSEYGTARTYEQYF. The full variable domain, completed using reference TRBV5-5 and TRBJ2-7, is DAGVTQSPTHLIKTRGQQVTLRCSPISGHKSVSWYQQVLGQGPQFIFQYYEKEERGRGNFPDRFSARQFPNYSSELNVNALLLGDSALYLCASSEYGTARTYEQYFGPGTRLTVT.

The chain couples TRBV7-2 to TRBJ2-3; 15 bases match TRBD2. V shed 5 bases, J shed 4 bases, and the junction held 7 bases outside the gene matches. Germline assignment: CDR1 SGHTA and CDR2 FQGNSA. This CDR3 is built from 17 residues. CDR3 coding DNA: TGTGCCAGCAGCGATCGGACTAGCGGGAGGGTGGCAGATACGCAGTATTTT. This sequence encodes CASSDRTSGRVADTQYF.

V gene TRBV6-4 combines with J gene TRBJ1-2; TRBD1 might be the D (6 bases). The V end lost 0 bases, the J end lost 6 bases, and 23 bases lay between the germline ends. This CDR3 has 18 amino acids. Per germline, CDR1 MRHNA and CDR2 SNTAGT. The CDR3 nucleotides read TGTGCCAGCAGTGACTCCGCGGGTGGCCTTGGGGGGGCGGATGGCTACACCTTC. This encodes CASSDSAGGLGGADGYTF.

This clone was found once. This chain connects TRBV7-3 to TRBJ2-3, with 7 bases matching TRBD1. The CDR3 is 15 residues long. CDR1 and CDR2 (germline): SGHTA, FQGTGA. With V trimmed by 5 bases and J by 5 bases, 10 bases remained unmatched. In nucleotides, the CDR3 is TGTGCCAGCAGCGTACAGGGGTCGGGGAGAGATACGCAGTATTTT. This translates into CASSVQGSGRDTQYF.

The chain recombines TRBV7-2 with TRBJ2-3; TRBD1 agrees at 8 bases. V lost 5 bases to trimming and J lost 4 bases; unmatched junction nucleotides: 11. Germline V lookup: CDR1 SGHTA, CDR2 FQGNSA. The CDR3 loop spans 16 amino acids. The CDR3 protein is CASSQKDRAPPDTQYF. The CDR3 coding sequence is TGTGCCAGCAGCCAGAAGGACAGGGCCCCCCCAGATACGCAGTATTTT.

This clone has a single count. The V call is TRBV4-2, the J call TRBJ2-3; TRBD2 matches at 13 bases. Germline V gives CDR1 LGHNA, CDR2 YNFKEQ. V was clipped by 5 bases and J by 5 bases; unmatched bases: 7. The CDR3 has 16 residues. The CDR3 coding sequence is TGTGCCAGCAGCGGTGGACTAGCGGGAGTGGGAGATACGCAGTATTTT. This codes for CASSGGLAGVGDTQYF.

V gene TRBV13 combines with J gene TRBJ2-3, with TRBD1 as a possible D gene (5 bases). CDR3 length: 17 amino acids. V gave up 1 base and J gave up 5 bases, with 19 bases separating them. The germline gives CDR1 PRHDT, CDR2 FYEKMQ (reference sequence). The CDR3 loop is CASSLVAVGRALDTQYF. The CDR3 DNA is TGTGCCAGCAGCTTAGTGGCGGTTGGCAGGGCGCTAGATACGCAGTATTTT.

Here the CDR3 reads CASSLTLRREGLFGTDTQYF. CDR3 DNA: TGTGCCAGCAGTTTAACCCTCAGGCGGGAGGGCCTATTCGGCACAGATACGCAGTATTTT. The chain recombines TRBV28 with TRBJ2-3; 9 nucleotides agree with TRBD2. The V segment lost 2 bases and the J segment 1 base; nucleotides outside the gene matches: 16. Germline CDR1 MDHEN, CDR2 SYDVKM. This CDR3 is 20 amino acids long.

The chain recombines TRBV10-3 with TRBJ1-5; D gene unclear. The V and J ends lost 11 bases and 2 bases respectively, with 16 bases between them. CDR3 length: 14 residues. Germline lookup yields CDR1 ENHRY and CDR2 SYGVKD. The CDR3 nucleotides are TGTGCCGTCCGGGTACTTGTCTGCAATCAGCCCCAGCATTTT. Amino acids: CAVRVLVCNQPQHF.

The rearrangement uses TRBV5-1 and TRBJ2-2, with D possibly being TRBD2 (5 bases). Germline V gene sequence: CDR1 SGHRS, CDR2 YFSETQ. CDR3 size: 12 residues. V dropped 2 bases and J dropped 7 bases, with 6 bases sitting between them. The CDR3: CASSFRGGELFF. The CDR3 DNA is TGCGCCAGCAGCTTCCGGGGCGGGGAGCTGTTTTTT.

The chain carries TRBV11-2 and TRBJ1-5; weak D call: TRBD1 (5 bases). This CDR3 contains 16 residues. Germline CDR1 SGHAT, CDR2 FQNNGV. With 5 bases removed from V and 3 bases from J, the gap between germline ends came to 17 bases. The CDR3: CASSPLRGRDNQPQHF. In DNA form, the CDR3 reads TGTGCCAGCAGCCCTCTTAGGGGCAGGGACAATCAGCCCCAGCATTTT.

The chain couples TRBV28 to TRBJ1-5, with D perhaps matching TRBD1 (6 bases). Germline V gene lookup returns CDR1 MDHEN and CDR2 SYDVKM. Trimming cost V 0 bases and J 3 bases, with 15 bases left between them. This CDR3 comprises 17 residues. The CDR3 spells CASSLCTEGVANQPQHF. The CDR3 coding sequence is TGTGCCAGCAGTTTATGTACCGAGGGGGTCGCCAATCAGCCCCAGCATTTT.

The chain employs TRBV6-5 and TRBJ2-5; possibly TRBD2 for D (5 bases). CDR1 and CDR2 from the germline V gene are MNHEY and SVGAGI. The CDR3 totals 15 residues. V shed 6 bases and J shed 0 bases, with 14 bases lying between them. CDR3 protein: CASSSGLLYQETQYF. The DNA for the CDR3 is TGTGCCAGCAGCTCCGGACTGTTGTACCAAGAGACCCAGTACTTC.

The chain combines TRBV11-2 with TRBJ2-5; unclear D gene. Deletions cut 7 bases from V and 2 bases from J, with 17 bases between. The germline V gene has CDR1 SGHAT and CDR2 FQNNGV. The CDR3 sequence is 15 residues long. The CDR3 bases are TGTGCCAGCATGTGGGCAGCTCATCGTCAAGAGACCCAGTACTTC. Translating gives CASMWAAHRQETQYF.

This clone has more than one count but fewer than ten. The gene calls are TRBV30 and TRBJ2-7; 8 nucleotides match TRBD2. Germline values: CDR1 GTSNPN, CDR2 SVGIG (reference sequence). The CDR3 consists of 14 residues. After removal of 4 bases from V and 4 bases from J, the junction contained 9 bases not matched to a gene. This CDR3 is CAWTPRGALYEQYF. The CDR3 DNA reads TGTGCCTGGACCCCGCGGGGGGCCCTATACGAGCAGTACTTC. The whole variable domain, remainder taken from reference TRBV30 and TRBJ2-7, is SQTIHQWPATLVQPVGSPLSLECTVEGTSNPNLYWYRQAAGRGLQLLFYSVGIGQISSEVPQNLSASRPQDRQFILSSKKLLLSDSGFYLCAWTPRGALYEQYFGPGTRLTVT.

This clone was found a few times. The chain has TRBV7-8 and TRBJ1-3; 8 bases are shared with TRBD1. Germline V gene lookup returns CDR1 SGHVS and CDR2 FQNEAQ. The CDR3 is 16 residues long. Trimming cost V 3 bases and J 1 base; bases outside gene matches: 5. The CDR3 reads CASSFQGAGSGNTIYF. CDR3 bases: TGTGCCAGCAGCTTCCAGGGGGCTGGGTCTGGAAACACCATATATTTT.

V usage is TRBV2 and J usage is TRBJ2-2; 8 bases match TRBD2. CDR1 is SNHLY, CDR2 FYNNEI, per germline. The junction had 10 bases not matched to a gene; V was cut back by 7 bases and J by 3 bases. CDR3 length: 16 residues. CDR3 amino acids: CASTQRGGQDTGELFF. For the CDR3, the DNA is TGTGCCAGCACCCAACGGGGGGGGCAGGACACCGGGGAGCTGTTTTTT.

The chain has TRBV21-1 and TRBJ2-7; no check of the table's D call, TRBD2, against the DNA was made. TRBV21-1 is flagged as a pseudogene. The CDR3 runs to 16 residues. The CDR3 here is CASSKAWASGGYEQYF. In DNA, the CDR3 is TGTGCCAGCAGCAAAGCGTGGGCTAGCGGGGGTTACGAGCAGTACTTC.